Sequencing of this T cell receptor (beta chain) was carried out in a study of metastatic and nonmetastatic thyroid tumors. The overall study: Malignant thyroid and benign thyroid patients provided blood and tumor or nodule tissue whose repertoires were compared.

Using MiXCR, TCRdb re-called clones from the PCR reads. The sample yields roughly 8,400 clones, over 25% seen once. Among the patients, none had received any treatment before thyroid surgery. General observations from the study: Across blood and tumor, TCR beta diversity in malignant thyroid tumors was reportedly significantly higher than in benign nodules.

This clone showed up just a few times. What it recognizes is unknown. A junction end diverges from the germline sequence, so it may reflect a read error. The TCR originated in a female donor with papillary thyroid cancer or a benign thyroid nodule (not recorded which). Some clones in this sample may be carry-over from other donors' samples. The sequenced sample was tumor tissue.

In DNA form, the CDR3 reads TGTGCCAGCAGTTACATTGGACAGGGCTCCAACGAGCAGTACTTC. Translated, it gives CASSYIGQGSNEQYF. The rearrangement uses TRBV6-2 or TRBV6-3 and TRBJ2-7, with 8 bases lining up with TRBD1. CDR3 length equals 15 residues. Germline lookup yields CDR1 MNHEY and CDR2 SVGEGT.